This record covers a single TCR beta chain. This may be a read error, as it is one base from a much larger clone. This record comes from a study of blood T cell repertoires in COVID-19. In the study overall: The study drew acute and convalescent COVID-19 samples from the United States, Italy and Spain. Sources were T cells, B-cell-depleted T cells, or PBMCs; the material itself was cDNA or gDNA.

The CDR3 extends over 14 amino acids. Trimming stripped 4 bases from V and 0 bases from J, with 8 bases between. Per germline, CDR1 SGHTS and CDR2 YDEGEE. Study processing details: Reference gene primer amplification yielded estimated nucleated cell counts. The protocol was immunoSEQ multiplex PCR, while the TCRdb copy is restricted to in-frame clones and leaves out a portion. V and J calls and clone size are copied from that table; D and trimming were computed from the DNA. The sample holds 260,000 or so clones, 84% seen once. The specimen was peripheral blood. The chain has TRBV5-8 and TRBJ1-5, with a tentative D call TRBD1 (6 bases). The TCR sequence derives from a human donor in a cohort sampled during active COVID-19. The CDR3 coding sequence is TGTGCCAGCAGCCTCAGGGGTAGCAATCAGCCCCAGCATTTT. Encoded protein: CASSLRGSNQPQHF.